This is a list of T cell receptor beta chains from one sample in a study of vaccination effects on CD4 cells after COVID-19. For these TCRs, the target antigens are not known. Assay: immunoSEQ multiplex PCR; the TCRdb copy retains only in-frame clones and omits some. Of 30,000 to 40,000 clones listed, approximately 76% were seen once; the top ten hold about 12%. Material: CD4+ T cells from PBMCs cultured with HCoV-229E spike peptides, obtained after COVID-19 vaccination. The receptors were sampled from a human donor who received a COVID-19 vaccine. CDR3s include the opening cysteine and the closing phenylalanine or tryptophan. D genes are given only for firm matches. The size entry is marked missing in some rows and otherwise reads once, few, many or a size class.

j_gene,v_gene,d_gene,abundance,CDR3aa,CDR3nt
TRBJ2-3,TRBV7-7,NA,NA,CASARGDITDTQYF,TGTGCTAGCGCCCGCGGGGACATCACAGATACGCAGTATTTT
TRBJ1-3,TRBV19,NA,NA,CASKKEGQNRLGNTIYF,TGTGCCAGTAAGAAAGAAGGACAGAACAGACTGGGAAACACCATATATTTT
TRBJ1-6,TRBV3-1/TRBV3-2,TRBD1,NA,CASSQGTGSGAPLHF,TGTGCCAGCAGCCAAGGGACAGGGTCTGGTGCACCCCTCCACTTT
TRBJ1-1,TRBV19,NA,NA,CATQRDDNMNTEAFF,TGTGCCACCCAGAGAGACGACAACATGAACACTGAAGCTTTCTTT
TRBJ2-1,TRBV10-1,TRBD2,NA,CASSEYRTSGYNEQFF,TGCGCCAGCAGTGAGTACCGGACTAGCGGATACAATGAGCAGTTCTTC
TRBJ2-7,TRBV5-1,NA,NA,CASSLGQVYYEQYF,TGCGCCAGCAGCTTGGGACAGGTATACTACGAGCAGTACTTC
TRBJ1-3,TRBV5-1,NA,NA,CASSLEGSGNTIYF,TGCGCCAGCAGCTTGGAGGGATCTGGAAACACCATATATTTT
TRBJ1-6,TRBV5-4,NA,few,CASSLRRDSNSPLHF,TGTGCCAGCAGCTTGCGGCGCGACAGTAATTCACCCCTCCACTTT
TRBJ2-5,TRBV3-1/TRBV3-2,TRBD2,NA,CASSQVLAGGLNQETQYF,TGTGCCAGCAGCCAGGTACTAGCGGGGGGACTTAACCAAGAGACCCAGTACTTC
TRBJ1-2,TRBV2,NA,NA,CASRAALYGYTF,TGTGCCTCCCGGGCCGCCCTCTATGGCTACACCTTC
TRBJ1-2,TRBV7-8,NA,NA,CASSLQPDLYGYTF,TGTGCCAGCAGCTTACAGCCGGACCTATATGGCTACACCTTC
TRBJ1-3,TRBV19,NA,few,CASSLWDGGNTIYF,TGTGCCAGTAGCCTCTGGGACGGTGGAAACACCATATATTTT
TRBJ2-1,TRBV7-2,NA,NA,CASSLSSASSYNEQFF,TGTGCCAGCAGCTTATCTAGCGCGAGCTCCTACAATGAGCAGTTCTTC
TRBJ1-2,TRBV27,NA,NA,CATLPYGALGYGYTF,TGTGCCACGCTCCCATACGGGGCGCTAGGCTATGGCTACACCTTC
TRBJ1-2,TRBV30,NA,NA,CACMKQGNYGYTF,TGTGCCTGCATGAAACAGGGTAACTATGGCTACACCTTC
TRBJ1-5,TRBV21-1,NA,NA,CASSKERGGRLGCNQPQHF,TGTGCCAGCAGCAAAGAGAGAGGGGGGCGTCTAGGATGCAATCAGCCCCAGCATTTT
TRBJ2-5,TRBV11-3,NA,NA,CASSLGRTEETQYF,TGTGCCAGCAGCTTAGGAAGGACCGAAGAGACCCAGTACTTC
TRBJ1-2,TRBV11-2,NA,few,CASSSRTTGYTF,TGTGCCAGCAGCTCGAGGACTACCGGCTACACCTTC
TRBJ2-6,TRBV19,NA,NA,CASSIQVHSGANVLTF,TGTGCCAGTAGTATTCAGGTCCACTCTGGGGCCAACGTCCTGACTTTC
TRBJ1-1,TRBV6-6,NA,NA,CASSYDKRTEAFF,TGTGCCAGCAGTTATGATAAGAGGACTGAAGCTTTCTTT
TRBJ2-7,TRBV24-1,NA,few,CATSDSWGSYEQYF,TGTGCCACCAGTGATTCGTGGGGTTCCTACGAGCAGTACTTC
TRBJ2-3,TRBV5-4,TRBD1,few,CASSWDSLRADTQYF,TGTGCCAGCAGCTGGGACAGTCTGCGCGCAGATACGCAGTATTTT
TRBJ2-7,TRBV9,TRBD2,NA,CASSAATGLDYEQYF,TGTGCCAGCAGCGCAGCAACGGGACTAGACTACGAGCAGTACTTC
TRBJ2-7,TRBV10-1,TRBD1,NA,CASSDPAGTAYEQYF,TGCGCCAGCAGTGATCCTGCCGGGACAGCCTACGAGCAGTACTTC
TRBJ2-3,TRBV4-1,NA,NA,CASSQGPAAGRRNTQYF,TGCGCCAGCAGCCAAGGTCCGGCGGCAGGGCGGAGGAATACGCAGTATTTT
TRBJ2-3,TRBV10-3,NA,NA,CAMASTDTQYF,TGTGCCATGGCTAGCACAGATACGCAGTATTTT
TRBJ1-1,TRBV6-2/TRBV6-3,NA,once,CASSLNRDGNTEAFF,TGTGCCAGCAGTCTGAACAGGGATGGGAACACTGAAGCTTTCTTT
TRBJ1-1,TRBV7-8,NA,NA,CASSLASQANTEAFF,TGTGCCAGCAGCTTAGCGTCACAGGCGAACACTGAAGCTTTCTTT
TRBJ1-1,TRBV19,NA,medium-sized,CASRLGTMNTEAFF,TGTGCCAGTAGACTTGGCACAATGAACACTGAAGCTTTCTTT
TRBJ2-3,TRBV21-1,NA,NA,CASSKGSRHVSSTDTQYF,TGTGCCAGCAGCAAAGGATCGCGCCACGTCTCTAGCACAGATACGCAGTATTTT
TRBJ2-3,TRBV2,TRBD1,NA,CASSEARPGQGTDTQYF,TGTGCCAGCAGTGAAGCTCGGCCGGGACAGGGCACAGATACGCAGTATTTT
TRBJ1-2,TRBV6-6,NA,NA,CASSDLRVGAHGYTF,TGTGCCAGCAGTGACCTAAGAGTAGGGGCCCATGGCTACACCTTC
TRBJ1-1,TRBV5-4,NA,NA,CASSPDDRSSEAFF,TGTGCCAGCAGCCCCGACGACAGGTCCTCTGAAGCTTTCTTT
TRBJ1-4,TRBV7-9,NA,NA,CASSLGFRGLNEKLFF,TGTGCCAGCAGCTTAGGTTTCAGGGGATTGAATGAAAAACTGTTTTTT
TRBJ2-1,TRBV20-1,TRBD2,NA,CSASDVAGGEQFF,TGCAGTGCTAGTGATGTAGCGGGCGGTGAGCAGTTCTTC
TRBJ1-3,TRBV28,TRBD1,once,CASSQTGTGNTIYF,TGTGCCAGCAGTCAGACAGGGACTGGAAACACCATATATTTT
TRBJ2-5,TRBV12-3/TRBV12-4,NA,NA,CASSPLARETQYF,TGTGCCAGCAGCCCGCTAGCGAGAGAGACCCAGTACTTC
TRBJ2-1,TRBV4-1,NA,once,CASSQASVNNEQFF,TGCGCCAGCAGCCAAGCTAGCGTGAACAATGAGCAGTTCTTC